These T cell receptor beta chains were read from a single sample in a study of blood T cell repertoires in COVID-19. Sequenced by immunoSEQ multiplex PCR; TCRdb stores in-frame clones only, minus some. The top ten hold 0.75% to 1% of the sample, which has 250,000 or so clones, more than 75% seen once. What was sequenced was peripheral blood. The receptors derive from a woman between 40 and 50 years old who had recovered from COVID-19. Each CDR3 is given with its conserved first and last residue.

v_gene	j_gene	CDR3aa
TRBV5-8	TRBJ2-3	CASSPGQGTDTQYF
TRBV7-3	TRBJ2-2	CASSPPLAGGPHTGELFF
TRBV9	TRBJ1-3	CASSVHRGDGPGNTIYF
TRBV24-1	TRBJ2-7	CATSLSGAPGAQYF
TRBV11-3	TRBJ2-1	CASSLTSGNNEQFF
TRBV9	TRBJ2-1	CASSLRTSGRYNEQFF
TRBV6-5	TRBJ2-7	CASSVGGDGPYEQYF
TRBV24-1	TRBJ1-4	CATSDSGQGREKLFF
TRBV30	TRBJ1-2	CARTWGGGYTF
TRBV3-1/TRBV3-2	TRBJ1-5	CASSPLPAQGLRPGQPQHF
TRBV27	TRBJ1-1	CASSLSGAPESFF
TRBV19	TRBJ2-5	CASRKQGAGETQYF
TRBV18	TRBJ2-3	CASSGLAGEVDTQYF
TRBV6-5	TRBJ2-1	CASRLPASNEQFF
TRBV29-1	TRBJ2-7	CSVGTGQAGGDTEQYF
TRBV7-8	TRBJ1-2	CASSSHGRNYGYTF
TRBV2	TRBJ2-7	CASTIFAGGSGRFGNEQYF
TRBV5-1	TRBJ2-1	CASSWMSGLAVYNEQFF
TRBV6-5	TRBJ1-2	CASSYPGGWTF
TRBV3-1/TRBV3-2	TRBJ1-5	CASSQSGTGMDQPQHF
TRBV7-9	TRBJ2-7	CASSFAVRYEQYF
TRBV12-3/TRBV12-4	TRBJ2-3	CASRRDVADTQYF
TRBV24-1	TRBJ1-5	CATSDTGGGNQPQHF